This T cell receptor beta chain originates from a study of metastatic and nonmetastatic thyroid tumors. Study summary: Repertoires were compared across blood and tumor or nodule tissue from malignant and benign thyroid patients.

This clone is categorized as medium-sized. Through MiXCR, TCRdb re-clonotyped the PCR reads. The sample consists of 4,000 or so clones, about 35% of them appearing once. No patient received treatment before thyroid surgery. The CDR3 has 13 residues. The germline CDR1 and CDR2 sequences are SNHLY and FYNNEI. V lost 2 bases, J lost 11 bases, and 12 bases lay in between. The source is a female donor with papillary thyroid cancer or a benign thyroid nodule (not recorded which). Some clones in this sample may be carry-over from other donors' samples. The rearrangement links TRBV2 to TRBJ1-4; tentatively, D is TRBD1 (6 bases). The sample was adjacent normal tissue. The CDR3 DNA sequence: TGTGCCAGCAGTGAAAGGGGGGCAGAGAAACTGTTTTTT. This sequence encodes CASSERGAEKLFF.